The following is a TCR beta chain sequence with its context. Its recognized antigen is unknown. The sample is drawn from a study of cytomegalovirus exposure and HLA in healthy donors (dated by TCRdb to 2016 to 2017). With regard to the full study: An earlier analysis of 587 of the donors reported approximately 300 Gb of sequence data and 95 million to 120 million unique TCR beta sequences obtained from about 200 million T cells. About 5 DR-DQ haplotypes were handled as single units for association and clustering, since linkage in the cohort was strong. The study used immunosequencing to profile the T cell repertoires of approximately 650 subjects and linked those repertoires to cytomegalovirus serostatus. To predict cytomegalovirus infection status, the study brought together high-throughput TCR immunosequencing, statistical association of individual TCRs with disease status, and machine learning. Typing coverage varied by locus: roughly 620-640 donors for A, B, C, DRB1 and DQB1; some 520 for DQA1; more than 600 for DPA1; more than 450 for DPB1. Every repertoire in the discovery cohort had been generated on one and the same sequencing platform. In an earlier analysis of around 540 of the donors, high-throughput TCR beta sequencing was used to judge whether each TCR beta V gene segment behaved as functional or pseudogenic. The genetic ancestry cluster associated with self-reported Caucasian donors included 65% to 90% of the approximately 410 genotyped donors. Among around 400 genotyped donors of the cohort, an average of around 250,000 unique TCR beta nucleotide sequences was sequenced per donor, of which about 18% were non-productive. HLA typing included class I and class II loci at four-digit resolution. The study was designed to test whether signatures of past pathogen exposure could be identified by cataloging public T cell receptors. An early release covering some 640 HLA-typed donors comprised around 300 gigabases of sequencing data and 85 million or so unique TCR sequences. Besides the first cohort of about 730 subjects, a separate validation cohort made up of 95 to 150 different subjects was used. A later genetic analysis took genome-wide SNP genotypes for about 55% of the 666 donors and used that subset as a discovery cohort. Donor age, sex, ethnicity and CMV serostatus were compiled alongside the repertoire data. Rather than using new phenotypic data, the later analysis identified candidate immune exposures from TCR beta sequences and from how often those sequences occurred across donors. To study patterns of TCR occurrence, a later analysis re-analyzed previously published TCR beta repertoires from around 660 donors and added high-resolution HLA genotyping.

What the research found in general, with its limitations: In a later analysis, several top co-occurrence clusters were reported to appear linked to parvovirus B19, influenza, CMV and Epstein-Barr virus. Across donors, most TCR sequences were observed very rarely, whereas some public TCRs were present in many individuals. The classifier was reported to diagnose cytomegalovirus status with high specificity and sensitivity in both the original cohort and the validation cohort. A further reported finding was that TCR beta sequences accurately predicted the HLA-A and HLA-B alleles for most subjects in the first cohort. When HLA alleles, especially DR and DQ, strongly co-occurred, attributing TCR associations to individual alleles was difficult. In an earlier analysis of a few hundred of the donors, most TCR beta V segments were observed in productive rearrangements about 90% or about 30% of the time, broadly matching IMGT annotations. The authors suggested that the approach could potentially be generalized to other disease states and immunological phenotypes. The sequencing pipeline was judged likely to have produced a cluster of highly shared sequence variants as a technical artifact. Because HLA typing was missing for some donors at each locus, association tests included only the typed subset. A later analysis found that most CMV-associated TCR beta chains appeared HLA-restricted, with HLA associations seemingly driven largely by CMV exposure. Specific HLA alleles were associated with roughly 17,000 TCR beta sequences at a false discovery rate of 0.05 in a later analysis. In vitro tests confirmed that a few of the cytomegalovirus-associated TCR beta chains recognize cytomegalovirus antigens. An association between a missense DCLRE1C variant and V-gene and J-gene trimming of TCR beta chains was found in a later genetic analysis and replicated in an independent cohort. Roughly uniform sequencing depth across donors was assumed in presence/absence analyses, although this assumption may not hold. In a later analysis, the rate of TCR association differed among HLA loci, with DRB1 alleles having the most associated TCRs and HLA-C alleles having the fewest. Correlated functional status among segregating V segments might reflect linkage disequilibrium, but an unknown experimental factor could not be ruled out. In a later analysis, HLA-associated TCR beta chains showed more clonal expansion and lower generation probabilities than non-associated chains that were equally common. Compared with the approximately 600-donor mean, donors in an Asian-associated ancestry cluster had fewer N-insertions in productive TCRs, according to a later genetic analysis. The study listed 150 to 200 TCR beta chains as associated with cytomegalovirus. The earlier analysis of some 540 of the donors excluded fewer than 20 rarely observed V segments, including chromosome 9 orphons, because counts were too low. Only TCR beta chains were sequenced in this cohort, and the absence of alpha or paired-chain data limited detectable features. CMV serostatus was the only immune exposure information available for the cohort. Because the 87-base-pair reads could not distinguish some IMGT-functional V segments, including TRBV6-2 and TRBV6-3, those segments were excluded.

CDR3 length: 12 amino acids, cysteine to phenylalanine. The entry retains the CDR3 DNA only, 36 bases that are in frame from base 1. Trimming removed 1 base from V and 8 bases from J, leaving 6 bases between the germline ends. The germline V gene provides CDR1 SGHDT and CDR2 YYEEEE. Library generation was performed with the immunoSEQ multiplex PCR assay. A mixture of 60 forward primers for TCR Vbeta segments and 13 reverse primers for TCR Jbeta segments was used in the multiplex PCR. The CDR3 region of rearranged TCR beta genes was amplified from genomic DNA by a multiplex PCR assay. On the Illumina HiSeq System, the amplified TCR beta libraries were sequenced as 87-base-pair reads. The paper's data handling went like this. A later analysis counted tens of millions of unique TCR beta chains across the 600 to 850 repertoires, and roughly 9.9 million of these chains were shared by at least two donors. Raw reads were error-corrected and collapsed into unique sequences by a nearest-neighbor algorithm in which closely related sequences were merged to remove PCR and sequencing errors. V, D and J gene segments were assigned by aligning CDR3 sequences to IMGT reference sequences. Each retained sequence needed at least a six-nucleotide match to both a V gene segment and a J gene segment. Rearrangements were called productive when the CDR3 lacked stop codons and stayed in frame with V and J; all others were non-productive. Following IMGT convention, CDR3 was defined as the stretch from the second conserved V-encoded cysteine to the conserved J-encoded phenylalanine. In an earlier analysis of around 570 of the donors, sequences lacking an unambiguous match to a single V gene segment were excluded. An earlier analysis of a few hundred of the donors called V segments functional above 56.7% productive rearrangements and segregating when the between-donor standard deviation exceeded 5%. A statistical classification framework was developed to diagnose cytomegalovirus status using the catalog of TCR beta chain sequences. In a later analysis, V and J genes were assigned by comparing TCR nucleotide sequences against IMGT/GENE-DB human TR gene sequences. Using the TCRdist pipeline, a later analysis assigned CDR3 sequences along with most-parsimonious VDJ recombination scenarios. In a later analysis, each TCR beta chain was defined by its CDR3 amino acid sequence together with its V-gene family, and reads lacking a unique V-gene family were excluded. To address suspected cross-contamination and a sequencing artifact, a later analysis removed around 600 highly shared, low-generation-probability nucleotide sequences. In a later analysis, a clonal expansion index for each public chain was calculated from normalized within-repertoire ranks of inferred template counts. Generation probabilities in a later analysis came from a VDJ recombination model fitted to out-of-frame rearrangements, and those results were checked against IGoR. A later analysis scored TCR-TCR, TCR-HLA and TCR-CMV co-occurrence with hypergeometric tests, applying a repertoire-size bias correction to TCR pairs. To estimate false discovery rates, a later analysis permuted the HLA or CMV assignments 20 times. In a later analysis, co-occurring TCRs were grouped using DBSCAN, and TCRdist sequence similarity was added for clustering within HLA-allele-positive subsets. Co-occurrence clustering excluded repertoires with fewer than 30,000 or more than 120,000 public chains, plus five with anomalous nucleotide sharing. TCRdb carries this immuneACCESS record with in-frame sequences only. Its versions omit some clonotypes, under half of them owing to an unresolved V gene in the studies checked, with the rest unexplained. V, J and clone size reflect that table, while D and trimming were determined from the DNA. This sample's listing comprises about 48,000 clones. 2.1% of the sample goes to the ten largest clones.

In total, more than 500 healthy bone marrow donors made up the cohort. At the time of sampling, all cohort members were nominally healthy, though unrecorded immune exposures were likely present. The donor was CMV seronegative and belonged to the group of around 400 seronegative cohort members. A peripheral blood sample was provided by each donor, and peripheral blood mononuclear cells were used for TCR beta sequencing. The Qiagen DNeasy Blood Extraction Kit was used to extract genomic DNA from the blood cell samples. The V and J genes are TRBV5-6 and TRBJ2-2; TRBD1 is possibly the D segment (6 matching bases). Sequencing input: PBMCs. The clonotype comes from a woman between 40 and 55 years old in good health and CMV-seronegative. This receptor carries the CDR3 CASSLQGGELFF. The nucleotide sequence reads as follows: TGTGCCAGCAGCTTGCAGGGGGGGGAGCTGTTTTTT.